The T cell receptor (beta chain) under discussion was sequenced for a study of PD-1 blockade in classical Hodgkin lymphoma. Using immunoSEQ multiplex PCR, the repertoire was profiled, and TCRdb retains in-frame clones only, with some absent. The sample lists nearly 25,000 clones, 81% occurring once. Each patient experienced a relapse that followed autologous stem cell transplantation, and brentuximab vedotin exposure varied. The germline V gene has CDR1 SNHLY and CDR2 FYNNEI. CDR3 length equals 12 residues. The V end lost 5 bases, the J end lost 12 bases, and 14 bases lay between the germline ends. This clonotype was sampled from a human donor with classical Hodgkin lymphoma. Material: peripheral blood mononuclear cells (PBMCs), obtained before the second cycle of nivolumab. The chain employs TRBV2 and TRBJ2-1; a weak D match, TRBD2 (5 bases). The CDR3 region is CASSSLGSAQFF. The DNA for the CDR3 is TGTGCCAGCAGTTCACTAGGATCGGCGCAGTTCTTC.